Each of the 8 T cell receptor beta chains below was sequenced from the same sample in a study of cytomegalovirus exposure and HLA in healthy donors. Researchers ran the PCR with 60 Vbeta and 13 Jbeta primers. Repertoires were generated with immunoSEQ multiplex PCR, while TCRdb's copy carries only in-frame clones and drops some. Here the sample spans about 230,000 clones, around 80% being singletons. Sequenced input: PBMCs. Receptors were obtained from a boy younger than 18 in good health and CMV-seronegative.

The chain uses TRBV11-3 and TRBJ2-3; a weak D match, TRBD1 (7 bases). Between the trimmed V and J ends, which lost 7 bases and 2 bases, there was a span of 16 bases. The CDR3 has 15 amino acids. Germline CDR1 SGHNT, CDR2 YENEEA. CDR3 coding DNA: TGTGCCAGCACCGAGCGGAGGGGGCCCACAGATACGCAGTATTTT. Amino acid sequence: CASTERRGPTDTQYF.

A word on this clone: The conserved closing phenylalanine or tryptophan is absent in this CDR3, likely reflecting a read error. V gene TRBV6-1 combines with J gene TRBJ2-7; D may be TRBD1 (5 bases). CDR1 MNHNS and CDR2 SASEGT come from the germline V gene. The germline V and J ends were trimmed by 3 bases and 0 bases, with 9 bases remaining between them. This CDR3 is built from 14 residues. The CDR3 region is CASSEGPASYEQYL. CDR3 nucleotides: TGTGCCAGCAGTGAGGGGCCTGCCTCCTACGAGCAGTACCTC.

CDR3 in DNA: TGCAGCGTTTCGAGGGGGGGCCGGAACACTGAAGCTTTCTTT. Translating it yields CSVSRGGRNTEAFF. This chain joins TRBV29-1 and TRBJ1-1, with D possibly matching TRBD1 (6 bases). V was cut by 5 bases and J by 1 base, with 14 bases left in between. Germline CDR1 and CDR2: SQVTM and ANQGSEA. The CDR3 has 14 residues.

The sample holds a few counts of this clone. The chain couples TRBV4-1 to TRBJ1-1; D gene ambiguous. Germline CDR1 is MGHRA and CDR2 is YSYEKL. V was pared by 8 bases and J by 1 base, with 8 bases between. CDR3 length: 12 residues. CDR3 coding DNA: TGCGCCAGCCGGGGATCGAACACTGAAGCTTTCTTT. Its protein is CASRGSNTEAFF.

V usage is TRBV10-1 and J usage is TRBJ2-2; no definite D call. Germline V CDR1 and CDR2: WNHNN, SYGVQD (reference sequence). Between the trimmed V and J ends, which lost 8 bases and 7 bases, there was a span of 14 bases. The CDR3 has 13 amino acids. The CDR3 reads CASRSSVDGELFF. The DNA of the CDR3 is TGCGCCAGCCGGTCCTCCGTTGACGGGGAGCTGTTTTTT.

The chain uses TRBV5-4 and TRBJ2-5, with 9 positions matching TRBD2. Germline CDR1 is SGHNT and CDR2 is YYREEE (reference sequence). The CDR3 is 16 residues long. Trimming took 0 bases from V and 5 from J; bases not matched to a gene: 8. The CDR3 spells CASSLGVAGERETQYF. The DNA of the CDR3 is TGTGCCAGCAGCTTGGGAGTAGCGGGGGAGAGGGAGACCCAGTACTTC.

The chain has TRBV16 and TRBJ2-7; no clear D. V lost 3 bases and J 3 bases, leaving 12 bases between the germline ends. The CDR3 is 14 residues long. Germline values: CDR1 KGHSY, CDR2 FQNENV. The CDR3 here is CASSQIRLGYEQYF. The CDR3 nucleotides read TGTGCCAGCAGCCAGATCAGGTTGGGCTACGAGCAGTACTTC.

The V gene is TRBV11-2, the J gene TRBJ1-2; 9 bases map to TRBD1. V dropped 4 bases and J dropped 5; count of bases not matched to a gene: 5. The germline V gene has CDR1 SGHAT and CDR2 FQNNGV. The CDR3 runs to 14 residues. Here the CDR3 DNA reads TGTGCCAGCAGCTCTCCCGGGACAGGGTATGGCTACACCTTC. Encoded protein: CASSSPGTGYGYTF.